This TCR beta chain was found in a study of PD-1 blockade in classical Hodgkin lymphoma. Whole-study findings and limits: Complete responders had baseline diversity similar to newly diagnosed patients.

The repertoire was sequenced with immunoSEQ multiplex PCR; TCRdb's copy has only in-frame clones and lacks some. The sample yields about 50,000 clones, about three quarters seen once. No patient escaped relapse after autologous stem cell transplantation, and brentuximab vedotin exposure varied. Patients reached a best response of complete response, partial response or progressive disease. The CDR3 length is 15 residues. The germline V gene encodes CDR1 SQVTM and CDR2 ANQGSEA. Between the trimmed V and J ends, which lost 1 base and 3 bases, there was a span of 16 bases. In its sample, this clone was seen once. Its antigen is not identified.

The source material was peripheral blood mononuclear cells (PBMCs), sampled at baseline. The J gene is TRBJ2-7, the V gene TRBV29-1, with D perhaps TRBD2 (7 bases). This TCR derives from a human donor with classical Hodgkin lymphoma. The CDR3: CSVEGEGEWSYEQYF. CDR3 sequence (DNA): TGCAGCGTTGAAGGGGAGGGGGAGTGGAGCTACGAGCAGTACTTC.